This T cell receptor beta chain appears in the sequencing data of a study of blood T cell repertoires in COVID-19. Study details: Researchers got acute and convalescent COVID-19 samples from the United States, Italy and Spain. The cDNA or gDNA used as material had been derived from T cells, B-cell-depleted T cells, or PBMCs.

The V and J ends lost 0 bases and 4 bases respectively, with 9 bases between them. CDR1 and CDR2 (germline): WNHNN, SYGVQD (reference sequence). This CDR3 has 14 amino acids. In the original processing: Scientists estimated how many nucleated cells there were by amplifying reference gene primers. Some clones are missing from TCRdb's copy, which holds only in-frame ones; the method was immunoSEQ multiplex PCR. That table furnishes V, J and clone size, whereas the DNA furnished D and trimming. The table has a few hundred thousand clones, roughly 90% seen once. This TCR was sampled from a middle-aged man with acute or convalescent COVID-19. The sequencing input was peripheral blood. This chain uses TRBV10-1 with TRBJ1-2; a weak D match, TRBD1 (6 bases). The CDR3 protein is CASSESWTAYGYTF. In DNA form, the CDR3 reads TGCGCCAGCAGTGAGTCTTGGACAGCCTATGGCTACACCTTC.